The rows below give T cell receptor beta chains drawn from one sample of a study of T cells in Graves' hyperthyroidism and ophthalmopathy. TCRdb re-called the multiplex PCR reads through MiXCR, storing one row per CDR3 protein. The sample carries 700,000 to 950,000 distinct CDR3 sequences, 35% recorded once. Sequencing was performed on blood. These TCRs come from a woman aged 40 to 49 with Graves' hyperthyroidism. Each CDR3 is given with its conserved first and last residue. D genes are given only for firm matches. Clone size is stated in some rows and not others, as once, few, many or a class when expanded.

V gene	clone size	J gene	D gene	CDR3 DNA	CDR3 protein
TRBV7-3	NA	TRBJ1-4	NA	TGTGCCAGCAGCTTATTGGCAGGGCTTAATGAAAAACTGTTTTTT	CASSLLAGLNEKLFF
TRBV9	few	TRBJ2-2	NA	TGTGCCAGCAGCGTAGGTTTTGTTCGGAACACCGGGGAGCTGTTTTTT	CASSVGFVRNTGELFF
TRBV20-1	NA	TRBJ2-2	NA	TGCAGTGCTAGGGTGGGGACCGGGGCCGGGGAGCTGTTTTTT	CSARVGTGAGELFF
TRBV11-3	few	TRBJ2-2	NA	TGTGCCAGCAGCTTAGAGGGTGTCCCGACCGGGGAGCTGTTTTTT	CASSLEGVPTGELFF
TRBV2	NA	TRBJ2-7	TRBD2	TGTGCCAGCAGGCCGACTAGCGCTGCTTACAATGAGCAGTACTTC	CASRPTSAAYNEQYF
TRBV24-1	NA	TRBJ2-5	NA	TGTGCCACCAGTGATATGGACCAGCAAGAGACCCAGTACTTC	CATSDMDQQETQYF
TRBV6-6	few	TRBJ1-6	NA	TGTGCCAGCAGTTACTCGAGCAGGGAAAATTCACCCCTCCACTTT	CASSYSSRENSPLHF
TRBV12-3/TRBV12-4	many	TRBJ1-2	TRBD1	TGTGCCAGCAGCCGACCGGACAGGCCTGGCTACACCTTC	CASSRPDRPGYTF
TRBV7-6	many	TRBJ1-2	NA	TGTGCCAGCAGCGGACCTTCTGGGGCTGGCTACACCTTC	CASSGPSGAGYTF
TRBV7-6	NA	TRBJ2-7	TRBD2	TGTGCCAGCAGTTTTCCCCAAGCGGGAGAGTACGAGCAGTACTTC	CASSFPQAGEYEQYF
TRBV28	NA	TRBJ1-1	TRBD1	TGTGCCAGCAGACTCACCGGGACAGTCACTGAAGCTTTCTTT	CASRLTGTVTEAFF
TRBV10-3	many	TRBJ2-5	NA	TGTGCCATCAGGGACAACAGAGCCCAAGAGACCCAGTACTTC	CAIRDNRAQETQYF
TRBV2	many	TRBJ1-5	NA	TGTGCCAGCAGTGATACCAGGGCTAGCAATCAGCCCCAGCATTTT	CASSDTRASNQPQHF